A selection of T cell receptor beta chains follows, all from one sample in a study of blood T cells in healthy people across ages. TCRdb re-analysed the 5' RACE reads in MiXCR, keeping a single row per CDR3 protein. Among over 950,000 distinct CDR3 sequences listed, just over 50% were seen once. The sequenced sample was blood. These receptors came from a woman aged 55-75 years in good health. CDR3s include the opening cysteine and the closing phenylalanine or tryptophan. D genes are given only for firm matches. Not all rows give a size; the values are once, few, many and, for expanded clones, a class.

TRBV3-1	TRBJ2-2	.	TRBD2	TGTGCCAGCAGGCGCGGACTAGCGAGGGAGCTGTTTTTT	CASRRGLARELFF
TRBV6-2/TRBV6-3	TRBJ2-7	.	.	TGTGCCAGCAGTTACAACGTCGCGGGCTCCTACGAGCAGTACTTC	CASSYNVAGSYEQYF
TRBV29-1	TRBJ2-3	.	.	TGCAGCGTTCGACCCTCAGATACGCAGTATTTT	CSVRPSDTQYF
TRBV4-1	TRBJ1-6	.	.	TGCGCCAGCAGCCAAGTCGGGTTAAATTCACCCCTCCACTTT	CASSQVGLNSPLHF
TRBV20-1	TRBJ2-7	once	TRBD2	TGCAGTGCTAGGGCTAGCGGGGGATCCAACTACGAGCAGTACTTC	CSARASGGSNYEQYF
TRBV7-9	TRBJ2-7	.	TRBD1	TGTGCCAGCAGCTCAGGGACAGCTAAGCAGTACTTC	CASSSGTAKQYF
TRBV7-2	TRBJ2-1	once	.	TGTGCCAGCAGCTTAGTGATGGCCTACAATGAGCAGTTCTTC	CASSLVMAYNEQFF
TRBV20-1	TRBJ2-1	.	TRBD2	TGCAGTGCTTTTAGCGGGGCTTACAGCTCCTACAATGAGCAGTTCTTC	CSAFSGAYSSYNEQFF
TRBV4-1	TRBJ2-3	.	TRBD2	TGCGCCAGCAGCCAAGTTCGGGAGGGCCCGGATACGCAGTATTTT	CASSQVREGPDTQYF
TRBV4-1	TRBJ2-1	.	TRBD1	TGCGCCAGCAGGCAGGACAGGGGGCTCTCCTACAATGAGCAGTTCTTC	CASRQDRGLSYNEQFF
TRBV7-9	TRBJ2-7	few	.	TGTGCCAGCAGCTTGGGGGACCAACCCTACGAGCAGTACTTC	CASSLGDQPYEQYF
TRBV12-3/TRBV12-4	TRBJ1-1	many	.	TGTGCCAGCAGAGCGGACAGTAGCACTGAAGCTTTCTTT	CASRADSSTEAFF
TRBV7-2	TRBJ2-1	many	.	TGTGCCAGCAGCTCCATGCCGACAGGTTCTTACAATGAGCAGTTCTTC	CASSSMPTGSYNEQFF
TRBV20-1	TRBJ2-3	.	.	TGCAGTGCTAGAGTCTTCGGGGATACGCAGTATTTT	CSARVFGDTQYF
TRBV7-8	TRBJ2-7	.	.	TGTGCCAGCAGCATAACGAGGACAGTCTACGAGCAGTACTTC	CASSITRTVYEQYF
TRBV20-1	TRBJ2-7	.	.	TGCAGTGCCAAGGGGGGGAGTGGGTACGAGCAGTACTTC	CSAKGGSGYEQYF
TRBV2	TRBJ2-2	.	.	TGTGCCAGCAGTGAATTGGGGGGCGACACCGGGGAGCTGTTTTTT	CASSELGGDTGELFF
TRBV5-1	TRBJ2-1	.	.	TGCGCCAGCAGCTTGTTAGGGGGGCCTCAGCAGTTCTTC	CASSLLGGPQQFF
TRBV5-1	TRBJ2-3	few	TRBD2	TGCGCCAGCAGCACGGGACTAGCGGGAGTGGGAACAGATACGCAGTATTTT	CASSTGLAGVGTDTQYF
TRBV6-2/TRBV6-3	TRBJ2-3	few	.	TGTGCCAGCAGGAGAACAGTTACTAGCACAGATACGCAGTATTTT	CASRRTVTSTDTQYF
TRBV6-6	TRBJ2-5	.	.	TGTGCCAGCACCAAGGACAGCCAAGAGACCCAGTACTTC	CASTKDSQETQYF
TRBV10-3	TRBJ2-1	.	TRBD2	TGTGCCATCAGTGCTGGGACTACCAACAATGAGCAGTTCTTC	CAISAGTTNNEQFF
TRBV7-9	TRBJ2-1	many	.	TGTGCCAGCAGCTTAAGAGGGGGAAACGAGCAGTTCTTC	CASSLRGGNEQFF
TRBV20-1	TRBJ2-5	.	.	TGCAGTGCTAGTAACCGGAGTCGGTCGGAGACCCAGTACTTC	CSASNRSRSETQYF
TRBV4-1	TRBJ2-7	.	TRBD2	TGCGCCAGCAGCCAAGATACGGGGGGGAGGTCCTACAATGAGCAGTACTTC	CASSQDTGGRSYNEQYF
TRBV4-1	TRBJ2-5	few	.	TGCGCCAGCAGCTCAAAGGGGTACCAAGAGACCCAGTACTTC	CASSSKGYQETQYF
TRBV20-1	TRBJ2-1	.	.	TGCAGTGCTACCCGGGAGACCTCCTACAATGAGCAGTTCTTC	CSATRETSYNEQFF
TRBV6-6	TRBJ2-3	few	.	TGTGCCAGCAGAGGCGGCTTTTTCACAGATACGCAGTATTTT	CASRGGFFTDTQYF